This is a list of T cell receptor beta chains from one sample in a study of OX40 agonist ivuxolimab in advanced cancers. Sequencing used immunoSEQ multiplex PCR; TCRdb keeps in-frame clones, though not all of them. The repertoire holds around 95,000 clones, around 91% seen once, with roughly 0.16% in the top ten. The specimen was CD4+ or CD8+ T cells sorted from blood, collected in a trial of the OX40 agonist ivuxolimab. Source of these receptors: an adult with an advanced solid tumor such as melanoma, head and neck, liver or kidney cancer. CDR3s include the opening cysteine and the closing phenylalanine or tryptophan. The D gene is left open where the match is weak. For some rows the clone size is stated as once, few or many, or as a class when expanded; others skip it.

.,TRBJ1-1,few,TRBV19,TGTGCCAGTAGTATCTTTCTTGGGAACACTGAAGCTTTCTTT,CASSIFLGNTEAFF
TRBD1,TRBJ1-4,.,TRBV28,TGTGCCAGCAGAGGGACAGGGAATGAAAAACTGTTTTTT,CASRGTGNEKLFF
.,TRBJ1-1,.,TRBV9,TGTGCCAGCAGCGTAGAAGGGGTTAACACTGAAGCTTTCTTT,CASSVEGVNTEAFF
.,TRBJ1-4,.,TRBV28,TGTGCCACCGGACTCTGGCATAATGAAAAACTGTTTTTT,CATGLWHNEKLFF
.,TRBJ1-2,.,TRBV5-4,TGTGCCAGCAGCTGGGGGGCGGGCAGCACCTTGTACACCTTC,CASSWGAGSTLYTF
TRBD1,TRBJ1-3,once,TRBV5-1,TGCGCCAGCAGCGTTACAGGGGAGGGAAACACCATATATTTT,CASSVTGEGNTIYF
TRBD2,TRBJ2-1,.,TRBV5-1,TGCGCCAGCAGCTTTTTAGCGGGAGGGAGCAATGAGCAGTTCTTC,CASSFLAGGSNEQFF
TRBD2,TRBJ2-1,.,TRBV11-3,TGTGCCAGCAGCTTACAGTGGTCTAGCGGCAATGAGCAGTTCTTC,CASSLQWSSGNEQFF
.,TRBJ2-2,.,TRBV28,TGTGCCAGCAGTCCGGTCGGGTCTGCCGGGGAGCTGTTTTTT,CASSPVGSAGELFF
TRBD1,TRBJ2-7,.,TRBV6-1,TGTGCCAGCGGCCGGGACAGGGGGCTGTTAGAGCAGTACTTC,CASGRDRGLLEQYF
.,TRBJ1-1,.,TRBV5-4,TGTGCCAGCAGCTTGTACGGGGTTACTGAAGCTTTCTTT,CASSLYGVTEAFF
TRBD2,TRBJ2-3,.,TRBV5-1,TGCGCCAGCAGCTTGCGACCGACTAGCTCAGATACGCAGTATTTT,CASSLRPTSSDTQYF
TRBD1,TRBJ1-1,.,TRBV7-2,TGTGCCAGCAGTAGAGACAGGGCCACTGAAGCTTTCTTT,CASSRDRATEAFF
.,TRBJ1-3,.,TRBV5-1,TGCGCCAGCAGCTTGGCGACGGGGTACGGAAACACCATATATTTT,CASSLATGYGNTIYF
.,TRBJ1-1,.,TRBV6-1,TGTGCCAGCAGCCCTTCCGGGGGTATCACTGAAGCTTTCTTT,CASSPSGGITEAFF
.,TRBJ2-7,.,TRBV5-6,TGTGCCAGCAGTTCTGACAGCTACGAGCAGTACTTC,CASSSDSYEQYF
.,TRBJ1-5,few,TRBV6-1,TGTGCCAGCAATCGGGACACCTCGAGGCCCCAGCATTTT,CASNRDTSRPQHF
.,TRBJ1-5,once,TRBV19,TGTGCCAGTAGTATGTGGGACAGCAATCAGCCCCAGCATTTT,CASSMWDSNQPQHF
.,TRBJ2-2,.,TRBV9,TGTGCCAGCAGCGTAGTGCCAAACACCGGGGAGCTGTTTTTT,CASSVVPNTGELFF
TRBD2,TRBJ2-7,once,TRBV6-1,TGTGCCAGCAGTGCCGGTGGGACTAGCGGTTGGTACGAGCAGTACTTC,CASSAGGTSGWYEQYF
.,TRBJ2-1,.,TRBV9,TGTGCCAGCAGCGGGAAGTGGGCCAATGAGCAGTTCTTC,CASSGKWANEQFF
.,TRBJ2-3,.,TRBV5-4,TGTGCCAGCAGCTTCGGGGGGCCACTAATAGATACGCAGTATTTT,CASSFGGPLIDTQYF
.,TRBJ1-1,.,TRBV13,TGTGCCAGCAGTTTTCGACGGAACACTGAAGCTTTCTTT,CASSFRRNTEAFF
TRBD2,TRBJ2-3,.,TRBV4-2,TGTGCCAGCAGCCGCGGGGTAGCGGGAGGCACAGATACGCAGTATTTT,CASSRGVAGGTDTQYF
.,TRBJ1-6,.,TRBV5-4,TGTGCCAGCAGCCCTTCGAGTACGGGTAATAATTCACCCCTCCACTTT,CASSPSSTGNNSPLHF
.,TRBJ1-5,.,TRBV5-1,TGCGCCAGCAGCCTAACGACAGGCAATCAGCCCCAGCATTTT,CASSLTTGNQPQHF
.,TRBJ2-4,.,TRBV9,TGTGCCAGCAGCCCTCTACCGACAGGTGCCAAAAACATTCAGTACTTC,CASSPLPTGAKNIQYF
.,TRBJ2-2,.,TRBV25-1,TGTGCCAGCAGTGAATACTTTCCGACAAAGAACACCGGGGAGCTGTTTTTT,CASSEYFPTKNTGELFF
TRBD2,TRBJ2-1,.,TRBV5-1,TGCGCCAGCAGCTACTCACTAGCGGGAGACTACAATGAGCAGTTCTTC,CASSYSLAGDYNEQFF
TRBD2,TRBJ2-4,.,TRBV2,TGTGCCAGCAGTGTGTTGGGACTAGCGGGAGCCAAAAACATTCAGTACTTC,CASSVLGLAGAKNIQYF
.,TRBJ1-1,few,TRBV6-1,TGTGCCAGCAGTGCTCCAGGAGAGAACACTGAAGCTTTCTTT,CASSAPGENTEAFF
TRBD2,TRBJ2-3,.,TRBV5-4,TGTGCCAGCAGCTTCTGGCTAGCGGGGGACACAGATACGCAGTATTTT,CASSFWLAGDTDTQYF
.,TRBJ1-4,.,TRBV28,TGTGCCAGCAGGTCCCGGGAAAAACTGTTTTTT,CASRSREKLFF
.,TRBJ2-7,.,TRBV6-5,TGTGCCAGCAGGGTAGAGGTGGTCGGGGAGCAGTACTTC,CASRVEVVGEQYF
.,TRBJ1-5,.,TRBV6-1,TGTGCCAGCAGTGAAGCGCGACCGGGAGGCCAGCCCCAGCATTTT,CASSEARPGGQPQHF
TRBD1,TRBJ2-7,.,TRBV27,TGTGCCAGCAGTTTAGAGGACAGGCGGCGGCTGGACGAGCAGTACTTC,CASSLEDRRRLDEQYF
.,TRBJ2-3,.,TRBV7-8,TGTGCCAGCAGCTTCAGGAGTGGTACGCAGTATTTT,CASSFRSGTQYF
.,TRBJ1-2,once,TRBV4-2,TGTGCCAGCAGCCAAGATTGGCGGGGGAACTATGGCTACACCTTC,CASSQDWRGNYGYTF
.,TRBJ2-2,.,TRBV5-1,TGCGCCAGCAGCTTATCTCAGGGTGGCACCGGGGAGCTGTTTTTT,CASSLSQGGTGELFF
.,TRBJ2-1,.,TRBV6-1,TGTGCCAGCAGTGAAAAGTCTAGCCGATACAATGAGCAGTTCTTC,CASSEKSSRYNEQFF